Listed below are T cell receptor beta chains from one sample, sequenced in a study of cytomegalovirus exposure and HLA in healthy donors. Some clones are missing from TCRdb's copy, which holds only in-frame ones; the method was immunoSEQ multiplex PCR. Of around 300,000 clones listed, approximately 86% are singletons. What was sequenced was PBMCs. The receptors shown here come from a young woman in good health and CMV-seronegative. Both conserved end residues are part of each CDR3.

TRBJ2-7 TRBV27 CASSLPGGEQYF
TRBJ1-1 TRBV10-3 CALRQAGSTEAFF
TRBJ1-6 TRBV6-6 CASSPSHPLHF
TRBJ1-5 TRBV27 CASSWRGSNQPQHF
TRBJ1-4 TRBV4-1 CASSQDFPTGGAGEKLFF
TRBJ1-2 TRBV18 CASSPTPGSGGYGYTF
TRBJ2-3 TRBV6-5 CASRAGTGGTDTQYF
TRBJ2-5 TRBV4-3 CASSQDIGRPGVDQYF
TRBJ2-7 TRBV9 CASSARVGHGPYEQYF
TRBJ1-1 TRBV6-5 CASSYSSEMNTEAFF
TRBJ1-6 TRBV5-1 CASSLQGESLHF
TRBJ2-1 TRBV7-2 CASSLVAGAGNEQFF
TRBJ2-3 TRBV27 CASPRTGRTDTQYF
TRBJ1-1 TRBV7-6 CASSSSGTGRATEAFF
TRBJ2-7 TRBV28 CASSLIQRKYEQYF
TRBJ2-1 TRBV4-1 CASSQDNWRTSSYNEQFF
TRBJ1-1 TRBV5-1 CASSLGGTGFVTEAFF
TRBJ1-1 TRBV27 CASSFGGNVNTEAFF
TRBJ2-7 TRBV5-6 CASSLGTTTFGDYEQYF
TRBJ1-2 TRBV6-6 CASSRQAHYGYTF
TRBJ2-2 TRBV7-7 CASKSGTGDTGELFF
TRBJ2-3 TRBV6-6 CARGLAGSTDTQYF
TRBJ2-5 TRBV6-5 CASSPRRVGTQYF
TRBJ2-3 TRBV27 CASSYLLTDTQYF
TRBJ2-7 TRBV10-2 CASRQQGAYEQYF
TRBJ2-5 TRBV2 CASTLFEETQYF
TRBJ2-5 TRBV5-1 CASSSYLTGQETQYF
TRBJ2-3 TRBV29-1 CSVPRGSGTDTQYF
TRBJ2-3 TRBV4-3 CASSFRDSDTQYF
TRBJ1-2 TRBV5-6 CASSAATAGNYGYTF
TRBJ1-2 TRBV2 CASSQGTGKVYGYTF
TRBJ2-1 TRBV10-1 CASLKLAGAYNEQFF
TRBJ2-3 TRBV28 CASTSSGTSPKDTQYF
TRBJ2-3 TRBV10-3 CATQGLAGGLGDTQYF
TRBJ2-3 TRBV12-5 CASGLVGLDTQYF
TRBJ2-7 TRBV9 CASSGGGPDYEQYF
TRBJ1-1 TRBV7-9 CASSRLNTEAFF
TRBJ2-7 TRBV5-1 CASSLAPGAGYEQYF
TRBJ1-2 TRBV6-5 CASSQGDRGYGYTF
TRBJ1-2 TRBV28 CASSVLTGTRNGYTF
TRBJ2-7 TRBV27 CASEGAAAGYEQYF
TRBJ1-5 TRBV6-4 CASSEQGDQPQHF
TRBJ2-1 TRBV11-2 CASSRGTEAYRSYNEQFF
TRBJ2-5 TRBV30 CAWRTSGGETQYF
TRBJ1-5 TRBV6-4 CASSEQGNQPQHF
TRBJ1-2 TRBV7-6 CASSGVQGYGYTF